This TCR beta chain is from a study of blood T cell repertoires in COVID-19. For the study at large: Spain, Italy and the United States supplied samples that represented acute and convalescent COVID-19.

Deletions cut 7 bases from V and 4 bases from J, with 5 bases between. CDR1 is SGHTA and CDR2 is FQGNSA in the germline V gene. CDR3 length: 11 residues. Under the authors' procedure: The assay estimated nucleated cells by amplifying reference gene primers. Data came from immunoSEQ multiplex PCR; TCRdb stores just in-frame clones and leaves some out. V and J calls and clone size are those listed in that table; D and trimming were worked out from the DNA. The sample has under 250,000 clones, 86% seen once. This TCR was sampled from an older man with acute or convalescent COVID-19. The J gene is TRBJ2-1, the V gene TRBV7-2; D not certain. Sample: peripheral blood. CDR3 in amino acids: CASISYNEQFF. CDR3 bases: TGTGCCAGCATCTCGTACAATGAGCAGTTCTTC.